A selection of T cell receptor beta chains follows, all from one sample in a study of CD8+CD57+ T cells in acquired aplastic anemia. MiXCR, applied by TCRdb to the reads, yields one record per CDR3 protein. The sample has some 200,000 distinct CDR3 sequences, over 40% seen once. What was sequenced was sorted CD4+, CD8+, or CD8+CD57+ T cells (not recorded which) from PBMCs. The receptors shown here come from a human donor with aplastic anemia. The conserved cysteine and the conserved F or W are not part of the CDR3 here.

CDR3 protein: ASSSRTLGDEQF
CDR3 length: 12
V gene: TRBV7-3

CDR3 protein: ASSSTPGGTDTQY
CDR3 length: 13
V gene: TRBV5-1

CDR3 protein: ASSFKGQGTIYGYT
CDR3 length: 14
V gene: TRBV7-2

CDR3 protein: ASSFGSDYGYT
CDR3 length: 11
V gene: TRBV7-2

CDR3 protein: ASSVGQGRDTQY
CDR3 length: 12
V gene: TRBV9

CDR3 protein: ASSQGTGISSEAF
CDR3 length: 13
V gene: TRBV4-1

CDR3 protein: ASSQELRDTEAF
CDR3 length: 12
V gene: TRBV4-3

CDR3 protein: ASSWGQGSGYT
CDR3 length: 11
V gene: TRBV19

CDR3 protein: ASSLGLDGNQPQH
CDR3 length: 13
V gene: TRBV5-1

CDR3 protein: TTPGHGNTEAF
CDR3 length: 11
V gene: TRBV20-1

CDR3 protein: SARIDRYYEQY
CDR3 length: 11
V gene: TRBV20-1

CDR3 protein: ASSVDGGANTEAF
CDR3 length: 13
V gene: TRBV9

CDR3 protein: ASSEARQIYGYT
CDR3 length: 12
V gene: TRBV2

CDR3 protein: SVREVGNTIY
CDR3 length: 10
V gene: TRBV29-1

CDR3 protein: ASSLYSDYEQY
CDR3 length: 11
V gene: TRBV5-6

CDR3 protein: SARWGGDYEQY
CDR3 length: 11
V gene: TRBV20-1